This TCR beta chain derives from a study of human T cells and chemical hapten exposure. Study overall: Patch tests put 0.01% DPC on the upper back, read at 6 days.

The ends were cut back, 5 bases at V and 2 bases at J, with 6 bases in the middle. Germline CDR1 reads MNHEY; CDR2 reads SVGAGI. The CDR3 has 13 amino acids. From the RACE reads, TCRdb called clonotypes with MiXCR, one entry per CDR3 protein. In the table there are roughly 50,000 distinct CDR3 sequences, less than 10% of which are singletons. This clonotype was counted many times. Time point given: patch test 2, 6 weeks after DPC sensitization. Treatment given: therapeutic diphenylcyclopropenone sensitization with weekly scalp DPC. The chain links TRBV6-5 to TRBJ1-4; D is unresolved. The receptor was isolated from a woman between 45 and 65 years old with alopecia areata. Some clones in this sample may be carry-over from other donors' samples. Source: whole blood, taken in connection with sensitization to the hapten diphenylcyclopropenone (DPC). The CDR3 sequence: CASSGRTNEKLFF. The CDR3 nucleotides are TGTGCCAGCAGTGGACGGACTAATGAAAAACTGTTTTTT.